This T cell receptor (beta chain) was profiled in a study of patients and donors after allogeneic stem cell transplantation. The CDR3 is 16 residues long. Per germline, CDR1 SGHVS and CDR2 FQNEAQ. Deletions cut 5 bases from V and 0 bases from J, with 14 bases between. TCRdb re-analysed the RT-PCR reads in MiXCR, keeping a single row per CDR3 protein. Of 90,000 to 120,000 distinct CDR3 sequences detected, approximately 40% appear once; the ten largest clones hold roughly 27%. The sample taken for sequencing was blood, either unsorted or a sorted T cell fraction (not recorded which). This receptor was taken from a human donor who was either an allogeneic HSCT recipient or a stem cell or donor lymphocyte infusion donor (not recorded which). It is not recorded whose cells these are; they may come from a transplant donor. V and J are TRBV7-8 and TRBJ2-1; D may be TRBD2 (5 bases). In DNA form, the CDR3 reads TGTGCCAGCAGCCTTGGACTGGGGAGCTCCTACAATGAGCAGTTCTTC. Translating it yields CASSLGLGSSYNEQFF. Full variable domain (rest looked up from reference TRBV7-8 and TRBJ2-1): GAGVSQSPRYKVAKRGQDVALRCDPISGHVSLFWYQQALGQGPEFLTYFQNEAQLDKSGLPSDRFFAERPEGSVSTLKIQRTQQEDSAVYLCASSLGLGSSYNEQFFGPGTRLTVL.